What follows describes a single T cell receptor (beta chain). What it binds is unknown. With 60 Vbeta and 13 Jbeta primers, the PCR was carried out. Produced via immunoSEQ multiplex PCR; TCRdb's table is partial and in-frame only. The data show approximately 91,000 clones, 81% seen once. This sample is part of a study of cytomegalovirus exposure and HLA in healthy donors. Regarding the study as a whole: It was reported in a later analysis that an Asian-associated ancestry cluster showed fewer N-insertions than the roughly 710-donor mean. The authors excluded some V segments, including TRBV6-2 and TRBV6-3, as indistinguishable. The listing of some 170 TCR beta chains classed them as cytomegalovirus-associated.

Germline loops: CDR1 SGHTA, CDR2 FQGNSA. V lost 1 base and J 6 bases, leaving 14 bases between the germline ends. CDR3 length: 15 amino acids. Healthy bone marrow donors supplied every sample. The clonotype was recovered from a human donor in good health. The sequenced sample was PBMCs. This chain uses TRBV7-2 with TRBJ2-3, with D unresolved. CDR3 amino acids: CASSLVGPPFDTQYF. The DNA for the CDR3 is TGTGCCAGCAGCTTAGTTGGGCCCCCATTCGATACGCAGTATTTT.